The 16 T cell receptor beta chains given below trace back to one sample, sequenced in a study of cytomegalovirus exposure and HLA in healthy donors. The PCR employed 60 Vbeta primers together with 13 Jbeta primers. Method: immunoSEQ multiplex PCR; TCRdb's copy keeps in-frame clones and lacks some. The repertoire holds approximately 53,000 clones, with about three quarters as singletons. The source material was PBMCs. These receptors were obtained from a woman aged 45-60 years in good health and CMV-seronegative.

This clone is labeled medium-sized. The chain couples TRBV28 to TRBJ2-1; 10 bases are shared with TRBD2. Per germline, CDR1 MDHEN and CDR2 SYDVKM. This CDR3 is built from 15 residues. After removal of 2 bases from V and 7 bases from J, the junction contained 5 bases not matched to a gene. CDR3 sequence: CASSLVASGSNEQFF. DNA for the CDR3: TGTGCCAGCAGTTTAGTGGCTAGCGGGAGTAATGAGCAGTTCTTC.

The chain has TRBV19 and TRBJ2-6; 7 bases align to TRBD1. Germline-derived CDR1 and CDR2 are LNHDA and SQIVND (reference sequence). V was clipped by 3 bases and J by 3 bases; unmatched bases: 8. This CDR3 is built from 17 residues. CDR3: CASSIGVGGYGANVLTF. In DNA form, the CDR3 reads TGTGCCAGTAGTATTGGGGTAGGGGGCTATGGGGCCAACGTCCTGACTTTC.

The rearrangement links TRBV19 to TRBJ1-1, with 9 bases that match TRBD1. This CDR3 contains 14 residues. CDR1 and CDR2 (germline): LNHDA, SQIVND (reference sequence). Germline trimming cut 5 bases from V and 3 bases from J; bases unmatched to any gene: 4. CDR3 nucleotides: TGTGCCAGTAGTCCGTGGACAGGGGACACTGAAGCTTTCTTT. Its translation is CASSPWTGDTEAFF.

The rearrangement uses TRBV10-3 and TRBJ2-2; 11 nucleotides line up with TRBD2. J lost 5 bases, V lost 5 bases, and 4 bases had no gene match. This CDR3 contains 15 residues. Germline V lookup: CDR1 ENHRY, CDR2 SYGVKD. CDR3 loop: CAISLAGGGTGELFF. The CDR3 DNA is TGTGCCATCAGTCTAGCGGGAGGCGGAACCGGGGAGCTGTTTTTT.

V and J are TRBV20-1 and TRBJ2-5; D gene uncertain. The CDR3 covers 10 residues. Germline CDR1 reads DFQATT; CDR2 reads SNEGSKA (reference sequence). Trimming removed 6 bases from V and 3 bases from J, with 5 bases in between. The chain's CDR3 is CSAIKETQYF. The CDR3 DNA sequence: TGCAGTGCAATTAAAGAGACCCAGTACTTC.

This clone was found a few times. The chain has TRBV4-2 and TRBJ2-3; 8 bases are shared with TRBD2. The CDR3 covers 16 residues. The V segment lost 4 bases and the J segment 3 bases; nucleotides outside the gene matches: 9. CDR1 and CDR2 from the germline V gene are LGHNA and YNFKEQ. The CDR3 bases are TGTGCCAGCAGCCTCCAGGGGCGGGGGGAGACAGATACGCAGTATTTT. Its protein is CASSLQGRGETDTQYF.

This clone was found a few times. The CDR3 protein is CASRRTSGLKEQFF. The CDR3 bases are TGTGCCAGCAGGAGGACTAGCGGGTTGAAAGAGCAGTTCTTC. The chain links TRBV2 to TRBJ2-1; TRBD2 matches at 11 bases. CDR3 length: 14 residues. Germline V gene data show CDR1 as SNHLY and CDR2 as FYNNEI. Trimming removed 6 bases from V and 10 bases from J; junction bases left unmatched: 8.

The chain uses TRBV5-1 and TRBJ2-1; 8 bases are shared with TRBD2. The junction had 3 bases not matched to a gene; V was cut back by 4 bases and J by 0 bases. This CDR3 spans 15 amino acids. Germline CDR1 reads SGHRS; CDR2 reads YFSETQ. CDR3 nucleotides: TGCGCCAGCAGCGCAAGCGGGAGCTCCTACAATGAGCAGTTCTTC. Translation gives CASSASGSSYNEQFF. Full variable domain (remainder filled in from reference TRBV5-1 and TRBJ2-1): KAGVTQTPRYLIKTRGQQVTLSCSPISGHRSVSWYQQTPGQGLQFLFEYFSETQRNKGNFPGRFSGRQFSNSRSEMNVSTLELGDSALYLCASSASGSSYNEQFFGPGTRLTVL.

As for this clone: Additional DNA sequences in this sample encode the identical CDR3. The chain combines TRBV6-5 with TRBJ2-7; 11 bases align to TRBD2. V gave up 5 bases and J gave up 4 bases; unmatched junction bases: 4. Per germline, CDR1 MNHEY and CDR2 SVGAGI. The CDR3 length is 14 residues. The CDR3 sequence is CASSPGTSGYEQYF. DNA of the CDR3: TGTGCCAGCAGTCCCGGGACTAGCGGTTACGAGCAGTACTTC.

V gene TRBV4-1 combines with J gene TRBJ2-7; TRBD2 is a possible D gene (6 bases). This CDR3 has 15 residues. The V gene's germline CDR1 is MGHRA and CDR2 YSYEKL. The V end lost 0 bases, the J end lost 2 bases, and 11 bases lay between the germline ends. CDR3 loop: CASSQDRGKTYEQYF. The DNA for the CDR3 is TGCGCCAGCAGCCAAGACCGGGGGAAGACCTACGAGCAGTACTTC.

CDR3 nucleotide sequence: TGCGCCAGCAGCTTGGATGGACAGGGCGGACAGCCCCAGCATTTT. Amino acid sequence: CASSLDGQGGQPQHF. This rearrangement joins TRBV5-1 to TRBJ1-5; 8 nucleotides agree with TRBD1. V shed 0 bases, J shed 7 bases, and the junction held 6 bases outside the gene matches. This CDR3 comprises 15 residues. The V gene's germline CDR1 is SGHRS and CDR2 YFSETQ.

J is TRBJ2-3 and V is TRBV7-3; 10 bases align to TRBD2. Unmatched junction bases numbered 4, after V lost 5 bases and J lost 2 bases. CDR1 and CDR2 (germline): SGHTA, FQGTGA. The CDR3 contains 15 residues. In DNA form, the CDR3 reads TGTGCCAGCAGCATGGGGACTAGCGCCACAGATACGCAGTATTTT. Amino acids: CASSMGTSATDTQYF. The full variable domain, in which reference TRBV7-3 and TRBJ2-3 provide the parts outside the CDR3, is GAGVSQTPSNKVTEKGKYVELRCDPISGHTALYWYRQSLGQGPEFLIYFQGTGAADDSGLPNDRFFAVRPEGSVSTLKIQRTERGDSAVYLCASSMGTSATDTQYFGPGTRLTVL.

The rearrangement joins TRBV7-2 to TRBJ1-6, with D possibly TRBD1 on 6 matching bases. Trimming stripped 4 bases from V and 10 bases from J, with 17 bases between. CDR3 length: 15 residues. From germline, CDR1 is SGHTA and CDR2 FQGNSA. CDR3 in DNA: TGTGCCAGCAGCTCCTCCCCAGGGGTTGGATCACCCCTCCACTTT. Residues: CASSSSPGVGSPLHF.

This clone was observed once. The rearrangement joins TRBV5-5 to TRBJ2-5; possibly TRBD1 for D (5 bases). Germline V gene sequence: CDR1 SGHKS, CDR2 YYEKEE (reference sequence). CDR3 length: 15 residues. Trimming shortened V by 5 bases and J by 5 bases, and 19 bases separated the two germline ends. The CDR3 sequence: CASRMHLGQFETQYF. CDR3 coding DNA: TGTGCCAGCAGAATGCACCTAGGACAATTCGAGACCCAGTACTTC.

J is TRBJ2-7 and V is TRBV5-5, with D tentatively TRBD2 (5 bases). Trimming shortened V by 3 bases and J by 5 bases, and 15 bases separated the two germline ends. From germline, CDR1 is SGHKS and CDR2 YYEKEE (reference sequence). The CDR3 length is 14 residues. For the CDR3, the DNA is TGTGCCAGCAGCTCTTCCTATGCCGGGGACGAGCAGTACTTC. Its protein product is CASSSSYAGDEQYF.

The rearrangement uses TRBV5-8 and TRBJ2-1; 13 bases are a match to TRBD2. V shed 0 bases, J shed 6 bases, and the junction held 6 bases outside the gene matches. CDR1 is SGHTS, CDR2 YDEGEE, per germline. The CDR3 extends over 17 amino acids. CDR3 in DNA: TGTGCCAGCAGCTTGGGGGGACTAGCGGGGTCTGGCAATGAGCAGTTCTTC. Translated: CASSLGGLAGSGNEQFF.